One sample yielded the 17 T cell receptor beta chains listed below, sequenced in a study of T cell responses to AZD1222 COVID-19 vaccine. Some clones are missing from TCRdb's copy, which holds only in-frame ones; the method was immunoSEQ multiplex PCR. The top ten hold less than 25% of the sample, which has roughly 110,000 clones, more than 75% seen once. This sample comprised peripheral blood, obtained on day 0 of AZD1222 vaccination. Every receptor here comes from an adult in good health.

This clone was counted only a few times. The chain carries TRBV30 and TRBJ1-5, with 9 bases identical to TRBD1. J lost 5 bases, V lost 7 bases, and 9 bases had no gene match. Per the germline V gene, CDR1 is GTSNPN and CDR2 is SVGIG (reference sequence). There are 14 residues in the CDR3. CDR3 DNA sequence: TGTGCCTCATCCCTCGGGACAGGGTATCAGCCCCAGCATTTT. Its translation is CASSLGTGYQPQHF.

This clone was seen a single time. V is TRBV6-5 and J is TRBJ2-1; perhaps TRBD1 as D (6 bases). The CDR3 covers 14 residues. V was trimmed by 2 bases and J by 9 bases, leaving 14 bases between them. The germline V gene encodes CDR1 MNHEY and CDR2 SVGAGI. The CDR3 is CASSYSGGGGEQFF. The DNA for the CDR3 is TGTGCCAGCAGTTACAGTGGTGGGGGCGGTGAGCAGTTCTTC.

The chain uses TRBV2 and TRBJ1-5, with 10 bases matching TRBD1. Germline V gene sequence: CDR1 SNHLY, CDR2 FYNNEI. This CDR3 has 14 residues. V dropped 4 bases and J dropped 6; count of bases not matched to a gene: 3. The CDR3 here is CASSGGQGSQPQHF. As DNA, the CDR3 is TGTGCCAGCAGTGGGGGACAGGGGAGTCAGCCCCAGCATTTT.

The rearrangement joins TRBV7-8 to TRBJ1-4, with no clear D. V was shortened by 5 bases and J by 8 bases, with 18 bases between the two germline ends. The CDR3 has 15 amino acids. Germline V gene lookup returns CDR1 SGHVS and CDR2 FQNEAQ. DNA for the CDR3: TGTGCCAGCAGCGCCTTACTGGGTGATGGCGAAAAACTGTTTTTT. This encodes CASSALLGDGEKLFF.

This chain uses TRBV20-1 with TRBJ2-7; tentatively, D is TRBD1 or TRBD2 (6 bases each). Germline CDR1 reads DFQATT; CDR2 reads SNEGSKA (reference sequence). V gave up 3 bases and J gave up 4 bases, with 16 bases separating them. This CDR3 is 14 amino acids long. This CDR3 reads CSASRGEITYEQYF. DNA for the CDR3: TGCAGTGCTAGTAGGGGGGAAATCACGTACGAGCAGTACTTC.

The chain couples TRBV5-1 to TRBJ2-3; 13 bases line up with TRBD2. The germline V gene has CDR1 SGHRS and CDR2 YFSETQ. The CDR3 consists of 17 residues. The junction had 8 bases not matched to a gene; V was cut back by 4 bases and J by 3 bases. The CDR3 DNA reads TGCGCCAGCAGCCCTAGACTAGCGGGGGGATTAACAGATACGCAGTATTTT. It is translated as CASSPRLAGGLTDTQYF.

The J gene is TRBJ2-2, the V gene TRBV2; either TRBD1 or TRBD2 may supply D (6 bases each). CDR1 is SNHLY and CDR2 is FYNNEI in the germline V gene. CDR3 length: 14 residues. V dropped 8 bases and J dropped 6 bases, with 16 bases sitting between them. The CDR3 DNA follows: TGTGCCAGCGAGGGGGGCCGGGTAGCCGGGGAGCTGTTTTTT. Its translation is CASEGGRVAGELFF.

The chain couples TRBV20-1 to TRBJ1-2; the match to TRBD1 covers 8 bases. This CDR3 has 17 amino acids. CDR1 is DFQATT, CDR2 SNEGSKA, per germline (reference sequence). V dropped 3 bases and J dropped 3; count of bases not matched to a gene: 15. DNA of the CDR3: TGCAGTGCTAGTTCGGTCCGTCACGGGACAGGATACTATGGCTACACCTTC. Its protein is CSASSVRHGTGYYGYTF.

The gene calls are TRBV19 and TRBJ1-2; no firm D call. This CDR3 spans 14 amino acids. V was cut by 5 bases and J by 4 bases, with 14 bases left in between. Germline V gives CDR1 LNHDA, CDR2 SQIVND (reference sequence). CDR3 nucleotide sequence: TGTGCCAGTAGTCCGAGCCAGGCGGGCTATGGCTACACCTTC. Its protein product is CASSPSQAGYGYTF.

This clone was counted a single time. J is TRBJ2-7 and V is TRBV6-6; 10 bases agree with TRBD1. This CDR3 region has 13 residues. From germline, CDR1 is MNHNY and CDR2 SVGAGI (reference sequence). V was clipped by 8 bases and J by 3 bases; unmatched bases: 4. CDR3 DNA: TGTGCCAGCGATCGGGACAGGGGCTACGAGCAGTACTTC. This codes for CASDRDRGYEQYF.

The gene calls are TRBV27 and TRBJ2-7, with TRBD2 identical over 9 bases. The CDR3 loop spans 14 amino acids. From germline, CDR1 is MNHEY and CDR2 SMNVEV (reference sequence). The J segment lost 2 bases and the V segment lost 4 bases, leaving 3 bases of the junction unmatched. The CDR3 region has the DNA TGTGCCAGCAGTTCCAGCGGGGGGCCCTACGAGCAGTACTTC. Translation gives CASSSSGGPYEQYF.

The rearrangement joins TRBV19 to TRBJ1-1, with D unclear. Germline CDR1 and CDR2: LNHDA and SQIVND (reference sequence). The CDR3 covers 17 residues. V gave up 3 bases and J gave up 7 bases, with 24 bases separating them. The CDR3 spells CASSIRGVVRPGDEAFF. DNA for the CDR3: TGTGCCAGTAGTATTCGGGGTGTAGTCAGACCCGGGGATGAAGCTTTCTTT.

The rearrangement links TRBV6-1 to TRBJ1-4, with D perhaps TRBD1 (6 bases). Germline CDR1 MNHNS, CDR2 SASEGT. Trimming stripped 2 bases from V and 1 base from J, with 17 bases between. CDR3 length: 18 residues. The CDR3 loop reads CASSEWGRGGETNEKLFF. DNA of the CDR3: TGTGCCAGCAGTGAATGGGGGCGGGGCGGGGAAACTAATGAAAAACTGTTTTTT.

In nucleotides, the CDR3 is TGTGCCAGCAGCAATTCAGGACAGGGAAACACCATATATTTT. Translation gives CASSNSGQGNTIYF. This chain links TRBV9 with TRBJ1-3; possibly TRBD1 for D (6 bases). Germline values: CDR1 SGDLS, CDR2 YYNGEE. The CDR3 length is 14 residues. The germline V and J ends were trimmed by 4 bases and 4 bases, with 12 bases remaining between them.

In this sample, this clone turned up a few times. This chain links TRBV7-2 with TRBJ1-6; 7 positions agree with TRBD1. Looked up from germline, CDR1 is SGHTA and CDR2 is FQGNSA. The CDR3 has 14 amino acids. V was clipped by 3 bases and J by 11 bases; unmatched bases: 7. CDR3 DNA: TGTGCCAGCAGCTTCGGACAGGACGGGGCACCCCTCCACTTT. Protein: CASSFGQDGAPLHF.

This chain joins TRBV19 and TRBJ2-2; D tentatively reads TRBD1 or TRBD2 (7 bases each). The V gene lost 10 bases and the J gene lost 5 bases, with 20 bases spanning the gap. Germline values: CDR1 LNHDA, CDR2 SQIVND (reference sequence). This CDR3 comprises 15 residues. CDR3 amino acids: CATRGREIMTGELFF. The CDR3 coding sequence is TGTGCCACCAGGGGGAGGGAGATTATGACCGGGGAGCTGTTTTTT.

This chain links TRBV18 with TRBJ1-5, with D unresolved. This CDR3 is built from 16 residues. Trimming pared 4 bases from V and 1 base from J, leaving 14 bases between. Germline V gene sequence: CDR1 KGHSH, CDR2 LQKENI. The CDR3 DNA reads TGTGCCAGCTCACAAGGGCCTCCCGGCAGCAATCAGCCCCAGCATTTT. It yields the protein CASSQGPPGSNQPQHF.